Listed below are T cell receptor beta chains from one sample, sequenced in a study of blood T cell repertoires in COVID-19. TCRdb's copy holds only in-frame clones and misses some; the assay was immunoSEQ multiplex PCR. The data show around 100,000 clones, around nine tenths seen once. The sample was peripheral blood. All receptors derive from a human donor in a cohort sampled during active COVID-19. Both conserved end residues are part of each CDR3.

V gene: TRBV2; J gene: TRBJ1-4; CDR3 protein: CASSDDRVNEKLFF
V gene: TRBV7-9; J gene: TRBJ1-3; CDR3 protein: CASSKTGAGNTIYF
V gene: TRBV15; J gene: TRBJ2-7; CDR3 protein: CATSSPGQGTYEQYF
V gene: TRBV18; J gene: TRBJ2-5; CDR3 protein: CASSPPVRGQETQYF
V gene: TRBV9; J gene: TRBJ2-7; CDR3 protein: CASSVAIPGTGAGEQYF
V gene: TRBV19; J gene: TRBJ1-4; CDR3 protein: CASSMGLTGRYEKLFF
V gene: TRBV6-5; J gene: TRBJ2-1; CDR3 protein: CASSYSLAEHEQFF
V gene: TRBV6-4; J gene: TRBJ1-1; CDR3 protein: CASSPRDRGPNTEAFF
V gene: TRBV7-8; J gene: TRBJ2-7; CDR3 protein: CASSLGLASTYEQYF
V gene: TRBV2; J gene: TRBJ2-5; CDR3 protein: CARAGQGKTQYF
V gene: TRBV6-4; J gene: TRBJ2-2; CDR3 protein: CASRMTSENGELFF
V gene: TRBV9; J gene: TRBJ1-2; CDR3 protein: CASSAVSREVHYGYTF
V gene: TRBV12-3/TRBV12-4; J gene: TRBJ1-1; CDR3 protein: CASTLRGRPEF
V gene: TRBV15; J gene: TRBJ2-1; CDR3 protein: CATSTAQYNEQFF
V gene: TRBV10-3; J gene: TRBJ1-1; CDR3 protein: CAISEYMLEVRVAFF
V gene: TRBV2; J gene: TRBJ1-3; CDR3 protein: CASSRGQGGSGNTIYF
V gene: TRBV18; J gene: TRBJ1-5; CDR3 protein: CASSPPGGLNQPQHF
V gene: TRBV29-1; J gene: TRBJ1-2; CDR3 protein: CSAAPLTGGPYGYTF
V gene: TRBV6-1; J gene: TRBJ1-1; CDR3 protein: CASSEVSGGRGRTEAFF
V gene: TRBV6-5; J gene: TRBJ2-7; CDR3 protein: CASTQTGQGSYEQYF
V gene: TRBV15; J gene: TRBJ1-2; CDR3 protein: CATSRPPGQLFGYTF
V gene: TRBV11-2; J gene: TRBJ2-2; CDR3 protein: CASNSHPNTGELFF
V gene: TRBV11-2; J gene: TRBJ2-7; CDR3 protein: CASSLVGSPTHEQYF
V gene: TRBV21-1; J gene: TRBJ2-5; CDR3 protein: CASSKGLGRQETQYF
V gene: TRBV20-1; J gene: TRBJ1-1; CDR3 protein: CSASPGVLAFF
V gene: TRBV6-2/TRBV6-3; J gene: TRBJ2-7; CDR3 protein: CASSDLAGTQYF
V gene: TRBV2; J gene: TRBJ2-3; CDR3 protein: CASWAGVVEYGTDTQYF
V gene: TRBV23-1; J gene: TRBJ2-3; CDR3 protein: CASSQKGSTDTQYF
V gene: TRBV15; J gene: TRBJ1-2; CDR3 protein: CATSQPTDNYGYTF
V gene: TRBV10-1; J gene: TRBJ2-3; CDR3 protein: CASSETGLGKHTQYF
V gene: TRBV30; J gene: TRBJ2-7; CDR3 protein: CALDSSYEQYF
V gene: TRBV27; J gene: TRBJ2-7; CDR3 protein: CASSENRLAGSYEQYF
V gene: TRBV7-9; J gene: TRBJ1-2; CDR3 protein: CASSPTGQGFEGHTF
V gene: TRBV19; J gene: TRBJ2-5; CDR3 protein: CASSPRQGAGSQYF
V gene: TRBV7-3; J gene: TRBJ1-1; CDR3 protein: CASSTGGAWTEAFF
V gene: TRBV28; J gene: TRBJ1-4; CDR3 protein: CASSLLVGGDEKLFF
V gene: TRBV10-2; J gene: TRBJ2-7; CDR3 protein: CASSMTSGSYEQYF
V gene: TRBV6-5; J gene: TRBJ1-1; CDR3 protein: CASSSDTGLAFF
V gene: TRBV3-1/TRBV3-2; J gene: TRBJ2-7; CDR3 protein: CASSLNRLYEQYF
V gene: TRBV5-1; J gene: TRBJ2-5; CDR3 protein: CASSTGTGATRMRTQYF
V gene: TRBV7-6; J gene: TRBJ1-2; CDR3 protein: CASSSRTGGIFVNYGYTF
V gene: TRBV21-1; J gene: TRBJ2-7; CDR3 protein: CASGNRGSYEQYF
V gene: TRBV7-9; J gene: TRBJ2-7; CDR3 protein: CASSVGLAGGYSYEQYF
V gene: TRBV5-5; J gene: TRBJ2-5; CDR3 protein: CASSLGLAETETQYF
V gene: TRBV5-1; J gene: TRBJ2-1; CDR3 protein: CASTSGRGNEQFF
V gene: TRBV5-6; J gene: TRBJ1-5; CDR3 protein: CASSALGGARGNQPQHF
V gene: TRBV11-3; J gene: TRBJ1-1; CDR3 protein: CASSLAGRNTEAFF
V gene: TRBV6-5; J gene: TRBJ1-1; CDR3 protein: CASSYSWARTEAFF
V gene: TRBV3-1/TRBV3-2; J gene: TRBJ2-7; CDR3 protein: CASSQGTGQGEQYF
V gene: TRBV6-5; J gene: TRBJ1-5; CDR3 protein: CASTQLPLSNQPQHF
V gene: TRBV27; J gene: TRBJ1-1; CDR3 protein: CASQFYGGHQNTEAFF
V gene: TRBV4-1; J gene: TRBJ1-4; CDR3 protein: CASSQDGTGNEKLFF
V gene: TRBV28; J gene: TRBJ1-6; CDR3 protein: CASTPSEAGWHSPLHF
V gene: TRBV23-1; J gene: TRBJ2-2; CDR3 protein: CASSQSNRSNTGELFF
V gene: TRBV5-1; J gene: TRBJ1-3; CDR3 protein: CASSQPLGTESRGNTIYF